The sequence of this T cell receptor beta chain was determined in a study of cytomegalovirus exposure and HLA in healthy donors. The PCR contained 60 Vbeta and 13 Jbeta primers. Sequencing was performed with immunoSEQ multiplex PCR; in TCRdb, only in-frame clones are kept and a portion is missing. The top ten clones hold 3.1% of a sample with under 200,000 clones, around 78% of them seen once. Germline V gene sequence: CDR1 SQVTM, CDR2 ANQGSEA. Trimming cost V 4 bases and J 2 bases; bases outside gene matches: 7. CDR3 length: 15 amino acids. The genes are TRBV29-1 and TRBJ2-1; 8 bases are a match to TRBD2. Specimen: PBMCs. The TCR sequence derives from a woman aged 40 to 50 in good health and CMV-seronegative. CDR3 sequence (DNA): TGCAGCGTTGGAAAAGGGCGGGGGGCCTACAATGAGCAGTTCTTC. This gives the protein CSVGKGRGAYNEQFF.